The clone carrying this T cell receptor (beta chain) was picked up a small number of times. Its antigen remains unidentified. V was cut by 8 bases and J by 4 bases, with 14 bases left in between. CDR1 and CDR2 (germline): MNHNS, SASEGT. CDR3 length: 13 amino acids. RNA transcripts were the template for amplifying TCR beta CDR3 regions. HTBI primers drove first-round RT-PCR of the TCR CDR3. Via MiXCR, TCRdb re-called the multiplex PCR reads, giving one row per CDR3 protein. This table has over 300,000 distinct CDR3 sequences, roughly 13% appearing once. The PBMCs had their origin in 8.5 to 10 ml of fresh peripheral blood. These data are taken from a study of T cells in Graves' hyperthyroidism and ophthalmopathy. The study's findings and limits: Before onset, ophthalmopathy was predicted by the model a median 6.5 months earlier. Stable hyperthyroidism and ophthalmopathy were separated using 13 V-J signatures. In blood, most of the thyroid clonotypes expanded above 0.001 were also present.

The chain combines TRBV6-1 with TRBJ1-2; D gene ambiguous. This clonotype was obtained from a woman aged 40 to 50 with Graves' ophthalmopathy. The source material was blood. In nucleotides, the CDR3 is TGTGCCAGCGGAGCAGCGAGGAGCTATGGCTACACCTTC. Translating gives CASGAARSYGYTF.